These T cell receptor beta chains were read from a single sample in a study of cytomegalovirus exposure and HLA in healthy donors. Only in-frame clones appear in the TCRdb table, and some are missing; sequencing was by immunoSEQ multiplex PCR. The sample consists of roughly 150,000 clones, over 65% of them appearing once. Sequencing was done on a sample of PBMCs. The receptors were gathered from a woman aged 25 to 39 in good health and CMV-seronegative. Both conserved end residues are part of each CDR3. Fields, in order: clone size, D gene, CDR3 length, J gene, V gene, CDR3 protein, CDR3 DNA. The D gene is left open where the match is weak. Clone size is shown for a subset of rows, as once, few, many or a class of expanded clone.

>few|-|12|TRBJ2-5|TRBV7-9
CASSNSQETQYF
TGTGCCAGCAGTAACTCCCAAGAGACCCAGTACTTC
>-|-|13|TRBJ2-1|TRBV7-3
CASSIQGFGEQFF
TGTGCCAGCAGCATACAGGGTTTTGGTGAGCAGTTCTTC
>-|TRBD1|13|TRBJ1-4|TRBV30
CAWRGQGTEKLFF
TGTGCCTGGAGGGGACAGGGGACTGAAAAACTGTTTTTT
>-|-|14|TRBJ2-3|TRBV11-2
CASSLGGGPDTQYF
TGTGCCAGCAGCTTAGGAGGGGGTCCGGATACGCAGTATTTT
>once|TRBD1|15|TRBJ1-2|TRBV6-1
CASSPGTGGRLGYTF
TGTGCCAGCAGCCCCGGGACAGGGGGAAGGCTTGGCTACACCTTC
>few|-|13|TRBJ1-1|TRBV7-2
CASSLAVGVEAFF
TGTGCCAGCAGCTTAGCTGTAGGGGTTGAAGCTTTCTTT
>-|-|14|TRBJ2-6|TRBV5-6
CASIQGTGANVLTF
TGTGCCAGCATCCAGGGTACCGGGGCCAACGTCCTGACTTTC
>once|-|12|TRBJ1-2|TRBV6-5
CASSYGSYGYTF
TGTGCCAGCAGTTACGGGAGCTATGGCTACACCTTC
>-|TRBD1|11|TRBJ1-2|TRBV20-1
CSADRAHGYTF
TGCAGTGCGGACAGGGCCCATGGCTACACCTTC
>-|TRBD1|15|TRBJ2-7|TRBV2
CASTGQELNPYEQYF
TGTGCCAGCACCGGACAGGAATTAAACCCTTACGAGCAGTACTTC
>-|TRBD2|15|TRBJ2-7|TRBV6-5
CASSYGTSGSHEQYF
TGTGCCAGCAGTTACGGGACTAGCGGGAGCCACGAGCAGTACTTC
>-|-|13|TRBJ2-4|TRBV6-1
CATAGQSSNIQYF
TGTGCCACCGCGGGACAGAGCTCAAACATTCAGTACTTC
>-|-|16|TRBJ1-3|TRBV28
CASSLTGLGSGNTIYF
TGTGCCAGCAGTCTTACAGGGTTGGGGTCTGGAAACACCATATATTTT
>once|-|14|TRBJ2-5|TRBV6-5
CASTGGAVQETQYF
TGTGCCAGCACTGGAGGGGCAGTTCAAGAGACCCAGTACTTC
>few|-|12|TRBJ1-2|TRBV5-4
CASSLTVYGYTF
TGTGCCAGCAGCTTGACAGTGTATGGCTACACCTTC
>-|TRBD2|18|TRBJ2-3|TRBV5-1
CASSLEGLAMAFTDTQYF
TGCGCCAGCAGCTTGGAGGGACTAGCGATGGCCTTCACAGATACGCAGTATTTT
>few|-|14|TRBJ2-1|TRBV11-3
CASSLVPTGNEQFF
TGTGCCAGCAGCTTAGTACCTACCGGGAATGAGCAGTTCTTC
>-|-|14|TRBJ2-3|TRBV6-1
CASSYRVPTDTQYF
TGTGCCAGCAGCTACAGGGTTCCCACAGATACGCAGTATTTT
>-|TRBD1|15|TRBJ1-6|TRBV6-6
CASSTGTGGTSPLHF
TGTGCCAGCAGTACCGGGACAGGGGGGACTTCACCCCTCCACTTT
>-|-|15|TRBJ2-3|TRBV10-1
CASSESGANTDTQYF
TGCGCCAGCAGCGAGAGCGGCGCCAACACAGATACGCAGTATTTT
>few|-|14|TRBJ1-1|TRBV19
CASSEQGLLSEAFF
TGTGCCAGTAGTGAACAGGGTCTGTTGTCGGAAGCTTTCTTT
>-|TRBD2|16|TRBJ2-3|TRBV28
CASSSRTSPFTDTQYF
TGTGCCAGCAGTTCTCGGACTAGCCCGTTCACAGATACGCAGTATTTT
>-|-|14|TRBJ1-4|TRBV14
CASSQDFRPEKLFF
TGTGCCAGCAGCCAAGACTTCAGGCCTGAAAAACTGTTTTTT
>-|TRBD1|16|TRBJ2-5|TRBV18
CASSPVGQGSPETQYF
TGTGCCAGCTCACCCGTGGGACAGGGATCCCCAGAGACCCAGTACTTC
>once|TRBD1|14|TRBJ1-5|TRBV2
CASSVTGGNQPQHF
TGTGCCAGCAGTGTGACAGGGGGCAATCAGCCCCAGCATTTT
>-|-|16|TRBJ2-3|TRBV11-2
CASSYLGAGLSDTQYF
TGTGCCAGCAGCTATTTGGGGGCCGGGCTTTCAGATACGCAGTATTTT
>-|-|15|TRBJ2-5|TRBV10-3
CAISEYRGLQETQYF
TGTGCCATCAGTGAGTACAGGGGACTCCAAGAGACCCAGTACTTC
>-|TRBD1|15|TRBJ2-3|TRBV28
CASSSGTAREDTQYF
TGTGCCAGCAGTTCAGGGACAGCCCGGGAAGATACGCAGTATTTT
>-|TRBD1|15|TRBJ2-3|TRBV5-1
CASSLEGAYTDTQYF
TGCGCCAGCAGCTTGGAGGGGGCGTACACAGATACGCAGTATTTT
>few|TRBD1|15|TRBJ1-5|TRBV6-1
CASSLPGQGGQPQHF
TGTGCCAGCAGTCTACCGGGACAGGGAGGTCAGCCCCAGCATTTT
>few|TRBD2|17|TRBJ2-1|TRBV27
CASSRRLAGGPYNEQFF
TGTGCCAGCAGTAGGAGACTAGCGGGAGGGCCCTACAATGAGCAGTTCTTC